Listed below are T cell receptor beta chains from one sample, sequenced in a study of blood T cell repertoires in COVID-19. Sequencing used immunoSEQ multiplex PCR; TCRdb keeps in-frame clones, though not all of them. Altogether tens of thousands of clones are present, approximately 82% being singletons, with the ten largest covering roughly 5.6%. The sample consisted of peripheral blood. These receptors were taken from a woman aged 55-70 years with acute or convalescent COVID-19. The CDR3 runs from the conserved cysteine through the conserved F or W. The D gene is left open where the match is weak. Size tells how often a clone was seen (once, few, many) or the class of an expanded clone, and some rows leave it out.

TRBJ1-1 - TRBV5-1 - CASSLDTLTEAFF TGCGCCAGCAGCTTGGACACCCTCACTGAAGCTTTCTTT
TRBJ1-2 - TRBV6-6 - CASSSPGVRSYGYTF TGTGCCAGCAGTTCCCCCGGGGTACGGAGCTATGGCTACACCTTC
TRBJ2-7 - TRBV5-1 TRBD2 CASSLDGSGGNEQYF TGCGCCAGCAGCTTGGATGGTAGCGGGGGCAACGAGCAGTACTTC
TRBJ1-1 - TRBV27 - CASSLSPGMTEAFF TGTGCCAGCAGTTTATCTCCAGGGATGACTGAAGCTTTCTTT
TRBJ1-2 - TRBV6-2/TRBV6-3 TRBD1 CASSRTGGSGYGYTF TGTGCCAGCAGTCGGACAGGGGGCTCGGGCTATGGCTACACCTTC
TRBJ2-2 - TRBV6-5 - CASSWEFTGELFF TGTGCCAGCAGTTGGGAGTTCACCGGGGAGCTGTTTTTT
TRBJ2-7 - TRBV3-1/TRBV3-2 - CASSRDRLSYEQYF TGTGCCAGCAGTCGCGACAGGCTTTCCTACGAGCAGTACTTC
TRBJ2-5 - TRBV19 - CASSYGGVETQYF TGTGCCAGTAGTTATGGCGGTGTGGAGACCCAGTACTTC
TRBJ1-2 - TRBV7-5 - CARSLEFFRGRGGYTF TGTGCCAGAAGCTTAGAGTTTTTCAGGGGGCGCGGGGGCTACACCTTC
TRBJ2-7 - TRBV11-2 TRBD2 CASSFSSGGTSEQYF TGTGCCAGCAGCTTCTCTAGCGGGGGGACGAGCGAGCAGTACTTC
TRBJ2-5 - TRBV5-6 - CASSPRGAQETQYF TGTGCCAGCAGCCCCCGTGGGGCGCAAGAGACCCAGTACTTC
TRBJ1-2 many TRBV29-1 - CSVDGADSSPNYGYTF TGCAGCGTTGACGGGGCGGACAGCTCCCCTAACTATGGCTACACCTTC
TRBJ1-6 few TRBV7-3 TRBD1 CASSLRTGENSPLHF TGTGCCAGCAGCTTAAGGACAGGGGAAAATTCACCCCTCCACTTT
TRBJ2-7 - TRBV4-1 TRBD2 CASSQERTSGYEQYF TGCGCCAGCAGCCAAGAAAGGACTAGCGGCTACGAGCAGTACTTC
TRBJ1-1 - TRBV7-2 - CASSLEGGFTEAFF TGTGCCAGCAGCTTAGAAGGCGGGTTCACTGAAGCTTTCTTT
TRBJ1-2 - TRBV5-1 TRBD1 CASSFDNRGSLGYTF TGCGCCAGCAGTTTCGATAACAGGGGTTCTCTTGGCTACACCTTC
TRBJ2-1 - TRBV7-2 - CASSLGPQGNNEQFF TGTGCCAGCAGCTTAGGCCCCCAGGGAAACAATGAGCAGTTCTTC
TRBJ1-2 - TRBV24-1 - CATSEEQPPYRYTF TGTGCCACCAGTGAGGAACAGCCCCCCTATCGCTACACCTTC
TRBJ2-1 - TRBV3-1/TRBV3-2 TRBD2 CASSRISGGHNEQFF TGTGCCAGCAGCCGGATTAGCGGGGGTCACAATGAGCAGTTCTTC
TRBJ1-5 - TRBV24-1 TRBD1 CATSDSRDRGIGNQPQHF TGTGCCACCAGTGATTCCCGGGACAGGGGGATCGGCAATCAGCCCCAGCATTTT
TRBJ2-6 many TRBV5-5 - CASSLSGYPVSGANVLTF TGTGCCAGCAGCCTCTCGGGTTACCCGGTATCTGGGGCCAACGTCCTGACTTTC
TRBJ1-5 once TRBV19 - CASSTPLGRVSNQPQHF TGTGCCAGTAGTACCCCCCTTGGGAGGGTAAGCAATCAGCCCCAGCATTTT
TRBJ1-2 - TRBV19 - CASSIVSTALINGYTF TGTGCCAGTAGTATAGTAAGCACAGCCCTGATTAATGGCTACACCTTC
TRBJ1-5 - TRBV6-5 TRBD1 CASSQGVGQPQHF TGTGCCAGCAGTCAGGGGGTTGGTCAGCCCCAGCATTTT
TRBJ1-5 - TRBV20-1 - CSASQGTNQPQHF TGCAGTGCTAGTCAGGGAACCAATCAGCCCCAGCATTTT
TRBJ2-3 few TRBV29-1 - CSVREGSVGADTQYF TGCAGCGTCAGAGAGGGATCGGTCGGGGCAGATACGCAGTATTTT
TRBJ2-1 - TRBV12-3/TRBV12-4 TRBD2 CASSMTRGGWGFF TGTGCCAGCAGTATGACTCGCGGGGGGTGGGGGTTCTTC
TRBJ1-1 - TRBV29-1 - CSVEQSPNTEAFF TGCAGCGTTGAACAGTCCCCGAACACTGAAGCTTTCTTT
TRBJ2-1 - TRBV5-1 TRBD1 CASSPDRGPPRSTYNEQFF TGCGCCAGCAGCCCGGACAGGGGGCCCCCTAGGAGTACCTACAATGAGCAGTTCTTC
TRBJ1-3 - TRBV5-1 - CASSLVAGSGNTIYF TGCGCCAGCAGCTTGGTCGCAGGCTCTGGAAACACCATATATTTT
TRBJ1-1 - TRBV5-6 - CASSPTKLGTEAFF TGTGCCAGCAGCCCGACCAAGCTAGGTACTGAAGCTTTCTTT
TRBJ2-5 once TRBV18 TRBD1 CASSRGQEETQYF TGTGCCAGCTCACGAGGACAGGAAGAGACCCAGTACTTC
TRBJ1-1 once TRBV15 - CATSRETPMNTEAFF TGTGCCACCAGCAGAGAAACACCCATGAACACTGAAGCTTTCTTT
TRBJ2-3 - TRBV7-3 TRBD2 CASSPLRLAGTSTDTQYF TGTGCCAGCAGCCCCCTCCGACTAGCGGGAACTAGCACAGATACGCAGTATTTT
TRBJ1-5 - TRBV7-3 TRBD1 CASSPKGAWGQPQHF TGTGCCAGCAGCCCAAAGGGGGCCTGGGGACAGCCCCAGCATTTT
TRBJ1-3 - TRBV23-1 - CASSQSAGLTGNTIYF TGCGCCAGCAGTCAATCGGCAGGGCTGACTGGAAACACCATATATTTT
TRBJ2-3 - TRBV6-1 TRBD2 CASSVGTSGGAKSTDTQYF TGTGCCAGCAGTGTAGGGACTAGCGGGGGGGCTAAGAGCACAGATACGCAGTATTTT
TRBJ1-2 - TRBV3-1/TRBV3-2 TRBD1 CASRGLYQGAAGYTF TGTGCCAGCAGGGGCCTCTATCAGGGGGCGGCGGGCTACACCTTC
TRBJ2-7 few TRBV7-8 - CASSPLVEGQEQYF TGTGCCAGCAGCCCCCTCGTGGAGGGGCAAGAGCAGTACTTC
TRBJ2-3 - TRBV5-8 TRBD1 CASSPDRETTDTQYF TGTGCCAGCAGTCCCGACAGGGAAACCACAGATACGCAGTATTTT
TRBJ1-4 - TRBV3-1/TRBV3-2 TRBD1 CASSQEDRGSEKLFF TGTGCCAGCAGCCAAGAGGACAGGGGGAGTGAAAAACTGTTTTTT
TRBJ1-1 - TRBV3-1/TRBV3-2 - CASSQGRGNTEAFF TGTGCCAGCAGCCAGGGGAGGGGGAACACTGAAGCTTTCTTT
TRBJ1-5 - TRBV7-2 TRBD1 CASSLGTGWSNQPQHF TGTGCCAGCAGCTTAGGGACAGGGTGGAGCAATCAGCCCCAGCATTTT
TRBJ1-1 - TRBV19 - CATLSGTRRTTEAFF TGTGCCACCCTTTCGGGGACTCGGCGAACCACTGAAGCTTTCTTT
TRBJ2-3 - TRBV5-1 TRBD2 CASSWTSGEDTQYF TGCGCCAGCAGCTGGACTAGCGGGGAAGATACGCAGTATTTT
TRBJ2-5 - TRBV18 - CASSPPGEGTQYF TGTGCCAGCTCACCTCCAGGTGAGGGAACCCAGTACTTC
TRBJ2-7 - TRBV7-9 - CASSPGGYEQYF TGTGCCAGCAGCCCCGGGGGCTACGAGCAGTACTTC
TRBJ2-4 - TRBV3-1/TRBV3-2 TRBD1 CASSQKTGLKNIQYF TGTGCCAGCAGCCAAAAGACAGGGCTAAAAAACATTCAGTACTTC
TRBJ1-5 - TRBV2 - CASTRVLGQPQHF TGTGCCAGCACGAGGGTCCTGGGTCAGCCCCAGCATTTT
TRBJ2-5 - TRBV29-1 - CSVDPTVETQYF TGCAGCGTTGACCCGACAGTGGAGACCCAGTACTTC
TRBJ1-1 - TRBV5-8 TRBD1 CASSLDRGRNTEAFF TGTGCCAGCAGCTTGGACAGGGGACGGAACACTGAAGCTTTCTTT
TRBJ1-5 once TRBV6-6 TRBD1 CASEKGARGNQPQHF TGTGCCAGCGAGAAGGGGGCGCGAGGCAATCAGCCCCAGCATTTT
TRBJ2-2 - TRBV9 - CASSVQGRVTGELFF TGTGCCAGCAGCGTACAGGGTAGAGTCACCGGGGAGCTGTTTTTT
TRBJ2-3 - TRBV10-3 - CAISEPQGTSTDTQYF TGTGCCATCAGTGAGCCTCAGGGAACTAGCACAGATACGCAGTATTTT
TRBJ1-2 - TRBV10-3 TRBD1 CAISRDRVGYTF TGTGCCATCAGCCGGGACAGGGTCGGCTACACCTTC
TRBJ1-3 - TRBV14 - CASSQVGGVTGNTIYF TGTGCCAGCAGCCAAGTCGGCGGAGTAACTGGAAACACCATATATTTT